This TCR beta chain was documented in a study of blood T cell repertoires in COVID-19. Study details: The United States, Italy and Spain were the sources of the acute and convalescent COVID-19 samples.

Only in-frame clones appear in the TCRdb table, and some are missing; sequencing was by immunoSEQ multiplex PCR. The sample lists over 85,000 clones, 82% seen once, with approximately 15% in the top ten. CDR3 length equals 11 residues. V was pared by 3 bases and J by 8 bases, with 5 bases between. Germline values: CDR1 SGHDN, CDR2 FVKESK. Material: peripheral blood. J is TRBJ1-3 and V is TRBV14; D call uncertain. This clonotype was obtained from a woman aged 55-69 years with acute or convalescent COVID-19. The CDR3 is CASSHTYTIYF. The CDR3 DNA follows: TGTGCCAGCAGCCATACATACACCATATATTTT.